This T cell receptor (beta chain) was profiled in a study of blood T cell repertoires in COVID-19. Study at large: There were acute and convalescent COVID-19 samples, and they came from the United States, Italy and Spain.

Produced via immunoSEQ multiplex PCR; TCRdb's table is partial and in-frame only. The table shows about 140,000 clones, with about 88% occurring only once. Per the germline V gene, CDR1 is SGHRS and CDR2 is YFSETQ. Trimming removed 2 bases from V and 2 bases from J; junction bases left unmatched: 4. The CDR3 has 15 amino acids. This TCR was recovered from a human donor in a cohort sampled during active COVID-19. This chain uses TRBV5-1 with TRBJ2-7; 10 bases line up with TRBD2. The sample comprised peripheral blood. The CDR3 region is CASSFNLAGAYEQYF. The CDR3 region has the DNA TGCGCCAGCAGCTTCAATCTAGCGGGGGCCTACGAGCAGTACTTC.